This T cell receptor (beta chain) was identified during a study of blood T cells in healthy people across ages. As to this clonotype: As yet, its antigen is unknown.

From germline, CDR1 is LGHDT and CDR2 YNNKEL (reference sequence). The CDR3 is made up of 15 amino acids. Together with a sample-barcoded 5' primer, a J-beta primer mix was included in a second PCR lasting about 7 to 12 cycles. Researchers report that a template-switch adaptor with 12 random nucleotides tagged each cDNA molecule. TCRdb reanalysed the 5' RACE reads using MiXCR and keeps one entry per CDR3 protein. The data hold more than 800,000 distinct CDR3 sequences, with over 35% observed a single time. Notes on the study in general: TCR beta diversity, measured per million T cells, fell in a roughly linear way with age.

The chain has TRBV3-1 and TRBJ2-5; 8 nucleotides align to TRBD2. The J call is doubtful: the DNA matches TRBJ2-7 better. This receptor was obtained from a woman aged 55-70 years in good health. The specimen sequenced was blood. The CDR3: CASSQDSGSFTEQYF. The CDR3 coding sequence is TGTGCCAGCAGCCAAGACAGCGGGAGTTTTACCGAGCAGTACTTC.